Shown below are 5 T cell receptor beta chains from a single sample sequenced in a study of CD8+CD57+ T cells in acquired aplastic anemia. For CDR3 and TCR beta VDJ profiling, genomic DNA was the template used. TCRdb re-analysed the reads in MiXCR, keeping a single row per CDR3 protein. The sample holds approximately 130,000 distinct CDR3 sequences, almost 40% seen once. All patients picked for sequencing had shown, by flow cytometry, an expansion of CD8+CD57+ cells. What was sequenced was sorted CD4+, CD8+, or CD8+CD57+ T cells (not recorded which) from PBMCs. Receptors originate from a human donor with aplastic anemia.

This clonotype was detected ten times or more. This chain links TRBV19 with TRBJ1-3; the match to TRBD1 covers 7 bases. Germline CDR1 and CDR2: LNHDA and SQIVND (reference sequence). The CDR3 contains 14 residues. V gave up 5 bases and J gave up 3 bases; unmatched junction bases: 4. CDR3 bases: TGTGCCAGTAGTGAGGGGGCCGGTGGAAACACCATATATTTT. Residues: CASSEGAGGNTIYF.

The chain recombines TRBV29-1 with TRBJ1-2; D not certain. From germline, CDR1 is SQVTM and CDR2 ANQGSEA. The V and J ends lost 4 bases and 12 bases respectively, with 18 bases between them. The CDR3 is 12 residues long. CDR3 sequence: CSVGDPSSGNTF. CDR3 nucleotide sequence: TGCAGCGTTGGTGACCCAAGCTCTGGAAACACCTTC.

Comments on this clonotype: Without the conserved terminal phenylalanine or tryptophan, this CDR3 likely stems from a read error. The DNA is omitted, as the CDR3 cannot be located on it reliably, and the CDR3 follows TCRdb's listing. The chain joins TRBV29-1 to TRBJ1-4. The CDR3 is 8 amino acids in total, end residues counted. CDR1 and CDR2 (germline): SQVTM, ANQGSEA. The CDR3 loop is CSVPGLAG.

There are a few counts of this clonotype. The chain recombines TRBV6-1 with TRBJ2-7; either TRBD1 or TRBD2 may fit D (6 bases each). CDR1 is MNHNS, CDR2 SASEGT, per germline. With 7 bases removed from V and 4 bases from J, the gap between germline ends came to 23 bases. This CDR3 region has 16 residues. CDR3 DNA sequence: TGTGCCAGCACTAGGGGGGTGGAGGACTTCCAATACGAGCAGTACTTC. Translated, it gives CASTRGVEDFQYEQYF.

Comment on this clonotype: At one boundary the junction diverges from the germline segment, which might be a read error. The chain carries TRBV12-3 or TRBV12-4 and TRBJ2-7; the match to TRBD1 covers 7 bases. The CDR3 sequence is 12 residues long. The CDR3 coding sequence is TGTGCCAGCAGTTTTGGCGTAGGACAGGTGAGGTTC. It encodes CASSFGVGQVRF.